This T cell receptor (beta chain) was documented in a study of CD8+ T cells in alopecia areata. Overall study findings and caveats: Scalp clonality, along with expanded CD8+ clones among the top 100, was significantly decreased by tofacitinib.

A remark on this clone: The antigen remains undetermined.

The CDR3 runs to 13 residues. Germline-derived CDR1 and CDR2 are LGHNA and YSLEER. V lost 3 bases, J lost 7 bases, and 10 bases lay in between. Treatment meaning: oral pan-JAK inhibitor, 5-10 mg twice daily. Alopecia areata patients had lesional scalp punch biopsies and peripheral blood taken from them. Extraction and reverse transcription of RNA yielded cDNA as the sequencing template. Sequencing used immunoSEQ multiplex PCR; TCRdb keeps in-frame clones, though not all of them. The sample comprises about 42,000 clones, over 85% of which are singletons, and approximately 17% rests with the top ten. The input for sequencing was CD8+ T cells sorted from blood, taken at week 24, from a patient treated with tofacitinib. This receptor was taken from a human donor with alopecia areata. The chain links TRBV4-3 to TRBJ2-1; TRBD2 is a possible D gene (6 bases). The chain's CDR3 is CASSHEGTNEQFF. The DNA of the CDR3 is TGCGCCAGCAGCCATGAGGGGACTAATGAGCAGTTCTTC.